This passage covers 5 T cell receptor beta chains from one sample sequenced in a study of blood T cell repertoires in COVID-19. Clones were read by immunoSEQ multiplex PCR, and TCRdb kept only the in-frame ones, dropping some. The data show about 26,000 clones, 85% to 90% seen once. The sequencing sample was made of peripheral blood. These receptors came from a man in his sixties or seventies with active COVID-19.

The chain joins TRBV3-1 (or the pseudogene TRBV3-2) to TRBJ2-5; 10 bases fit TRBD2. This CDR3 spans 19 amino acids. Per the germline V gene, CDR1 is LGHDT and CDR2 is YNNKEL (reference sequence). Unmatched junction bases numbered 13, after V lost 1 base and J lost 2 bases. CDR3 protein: CASSQVPGLATYPQETQYF. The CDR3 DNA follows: TGTGCCAGCAGCCAAGTCCCGGGACTAGCGACCTACCCTCAAGAGACCCAGTACTTC.

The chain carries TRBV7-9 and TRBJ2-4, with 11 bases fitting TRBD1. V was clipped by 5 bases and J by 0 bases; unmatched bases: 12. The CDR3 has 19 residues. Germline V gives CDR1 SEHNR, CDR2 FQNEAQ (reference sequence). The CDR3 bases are TGTGCCAGCAGCACCCGGACAGGGGGCCCGGGTCTAGCCAAAAACATTCAGTACTTC. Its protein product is CASSTRTGGPGLAKNIQYF.

The CDR3 reads CASSSGQGTKNIQYF. Here the CDR3 DNA reads TGTGCCAGCAGCTCCGGACAGGGGACCAAAAACATTCAGTACTTC. The V call is TRBV5-8, the J call TRBJ2-4; 9 bases fit TRBD1. Per germline, CDR1 SGHTS and CDR2 YDEGEE. This CDR3 has 15 amino acids. The V gene end was trimmed by 3 bases and the J gene end by 2 bases; junction bases not matched to a gene: 3.

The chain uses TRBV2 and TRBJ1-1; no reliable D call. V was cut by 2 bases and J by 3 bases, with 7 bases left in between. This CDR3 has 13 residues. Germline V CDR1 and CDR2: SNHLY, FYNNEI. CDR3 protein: CASSELLDTEAFF. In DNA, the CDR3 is TGTGCCAGCAGTGAACTTCTCGACACTGAAGCTTTCTTT. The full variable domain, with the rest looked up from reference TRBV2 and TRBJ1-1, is EPEVTQTPSHQVTQMGQEVILRCVPISNHLYFYWYRQILGQKVEFLVSFYNNEISEKSEIFDDQFSVERPDGSNFTLKIRSTKLEDSAMYFCASSELLDTEAFFGQGTRLTVV.

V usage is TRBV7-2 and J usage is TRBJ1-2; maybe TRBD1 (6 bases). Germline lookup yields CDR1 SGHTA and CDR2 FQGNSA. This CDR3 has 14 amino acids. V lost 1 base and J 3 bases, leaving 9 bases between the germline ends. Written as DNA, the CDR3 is TGTGCCAGCAGCTTAGTTGCAGGGGACTATGGCTACACCTTC. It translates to CASSLVAGDYGYTF.